At least ten counts were recorded for the clone carrying this T cell receptor beta chain. TCRdb re-analysed the 5' RACE reads in MiXCR, keeping a single row per CDR3 protein. The sample shows some 570,000 distinct CDR3 sequences, approximately 20% of them seen only once. This sample was taken from a study of identical twins. Trimming took 0 bases from V and 3 from J, leaving 6 bases between them. The CDR3 has 14 amino acids. CDR1 is SGHRS, CDR2 YFSETQ, per germline. These data were also filed under a second study, of yellow fever vaccine responses in identical twins.

The sequenced sample was CD4+ T cells sorted from blood. The TCR was taken from a woman between 18 and 30 years old in good health. The chain recombines TRBV5-1 with TRBJ2-2; D is undetermined. CDR3: CASSLVGHTGELFF. CDR3 DNA: TGCGCCAGCAGCTTGGTGGGTCACACCGGGGAGCTGTTTTTT. Full variable domain (missing parts from reference TRBV5-1 and TRBJ2-2): KAGVTQTPRYLIKTRGQQVTLSCSPISGHRSVSWYQQTPGQGLQFLFEYFSETQRNKGNFPGRFSGRQFSNSRSEMNVSTLELGDSALYLCASSLVGHTGELFFGEGSRLTVL.